Below, 14 T cell receptor beta chains from the same sample are listed, as sequenced in a study of cytomegalovirus exposure and HLA in healthy donors. Researchers ran the PCR with 60 Vbeta and 13 Jbeta primers. The method was immunoSEQ multiplex PCR; TCRdb's version includes in-frame clones alone and lacks a portion of them. Of about 70,000 clones listed, about 74% are singletons. The sequencing input was PBMCs. The receptors derive from a woman aged 55-69 years in good health and CMV-seropositive.

V and J are TRBV5-1 and TRBJ1-2; tentative D call: TRBD1 (5 bases). V lost 1 base and J lost 6, with 16 bases in between. Germline CDR1 and CDR2: SGHRS and YFSETQ. The CDR3 is 15 amino acids. The CDR3 DNA reads as TGCGCCAGCAGCTTGTCAGGGTTGACAATAGATGGCTACACCTTC. Protein sequence: CASSLSGLTIDGYTF.

This rearrangement joins TRBV9 to TRBJ2-7, with TRBD1 matching over 10 bases. Trimming at V came to 4 bases and at J to 1 base, leaving 5 bases not matched to a gene. In germline, CDR1 is SGDLS, CDR2 YYNGEE. The CDR3 totals 15 residues. The CDR3 protein is CASSFRTGGSYEQYF. CDR3 coding DNA: TGTGCCAGCAGCTTCCGGACAGGGGGTTCCTACGAGCAGTACTTC.

The chain joins TRBV6-5 to TRBJ2-5; 7 bases match TRBD1. The CDR3 extends over 14 amino acids. V dropped 6 bases and J dropped 3; count of bases not matched to a gene: 7. In germline, CDR1 is MNHEY, CDR2 SVGAGI. CDR3 region: CASRFHDREETQYF. CDR3 nucleotide sequence: TGTGCCAGCAGGTTCCATGACAGGGAAGAGACCCAGTACTTC.

V usage is TRBV11-1 and J usage is TRBJ2-7; TRBD1 agrees at 7 bases. The CDR3 totals 17 residues. Trimming at V came to 5 bases and at J to 3 bases, leaving 16 bases not matched to a gene. Per germline, CDR1 SGHAT and CDR2 FQDESV (reference sequence). This CDR3 reads CASSPYRPDRDYYEQYF. The CDR3 nucleotides read TGTGCCAGCAGCCCGTACAGACCAGACAGGGATTACTACGAGCAGTACTTC.

The V and J genes are TRBV15 and TRBJ1-5; D is ambiguous. Trimming took 3 bases from V and 6 from J, leaving 21 bases between them. Germline V gives CDR1 LNHNV, CDR2 YYDKDF (reference sequence). This CDR3 is built from 17 residues. CDR3 sequence: CATSSETVLYFCQPQHF. The CDR3 nucleotides read TGTGCCACCAGCAGTGAAACAGTTCTCTACTTCTGTCAGCCCCAGCATTTT.

There are a few counts of this clone. The chain recombines TRBV25-1 with TRBJ1-1; D is uncertain. This CDR3 contains 11 residues. Germline loops: CDR1 MGHDK, CDR2 SYGVNS. V lost 7 bases to trimming and J lost 4 bases, with 7 bases between them. As DNA, the CDR3 is TGTGCCAGCATCGGAGGCACTGAAGCTTTCTTT. Protein sequence: CASIGGTEAFF.

The CDR3 nucleotides are TGTGCCAGTAGTATTTTAGGGACAGAGAATGAAAAACTGTTTTTT. It codes for CASSILGTENEKLFF. The rearrangement links TRBV19 to TRBJ1-4, with 7 bases lining up with TRBD1. V was clipped by 3 bases and J by 5 bases; unmatched bases: 6. CDR1 is LNHDA, CDR2 SQIVND, per germline (reference sequence). The CDR3 length is 15 residues.

This sequence joins TRBV5-5 and TRBJ2-5; TRBD2 might be the D (6 bases). Per germline, CDR1 SGHKS and CDR2 YYEKEE (reference sequence). Trimming took off 5 bases at V and 1 base at J, with 15 bases between the two ends. The length of the CDR3 is 15 residues. The CDR3 protein is CASSWGSGIQETQYF. CDR3 in DNA: TGTGCCAGCAGTTGGGGTAGCGGTATCCAAGAGACCCAGTACTTC.

The chain employs TRBV4-2 and TRBJ2-2; D not certain. The V gene lost 0 bases and the J gene lost 7 bases, with 12 bases spanning the gap. Looked up from germline, CDR1 is LGHNA and CDR2 is YNFKEQ. The CDR3 consists of 15 residues. For the CDR3, the DNA is TGTGCCAGCAGCCAAGACTCCACGAACGGCGGGGAGCTGTTTTTT. Encoded protein: CASSQDSTNGGELFF.

This clone appeared a few times. V is TRBV30 and J is TRBJ2-7; tentatively, D is TRBD2 (6 bases). The germline V gene has CDR1 GTSNPN and CDR2 SVGIG (reference sequence). There are 14 residues in the CDR3. The ends were cut back, 1 base at V and 2 bases at J, with 12 bases in the middle. The CDR3 spells CAWSGGTGAYEQYF. Written as DNA, the CDR3 is TGTGCCTGGAGTGGAGGGACGGGAGCCTACGAGCAGTACTTC.

The chain uses TRBV5-1 and TRBJ1-1; 9 bases match TRBD1. The germline gives CDR1 SGHRS, CDR2 YFSETQ. The CDR3 totals 13 residues. V shed 2 bases and J 6 bases; nucleotides not matched to a gene: 2. CDR3 DNA sequence: TGCGCCAGCAGCTTAGGACAGGGGTCTGAAGCTTTCTTT. Its translation is CASSLGQGSEAFF.

This rearrangement joins TRBV2 to TRBJ2-7, with 11 positions matching TRBD2. Germline CDR1 and CDR2: SNHLY and FYNNEI. The V gene end was trimmed by 6 bases and the J gene end by 1 base; junction bases not matched to a gene: 5. This CDR3 region has 15 residues. CDR3 in DNA: TGTGCCAGCAGAAGGGGGACTAGCGGATCCTACGAGCAGTACTTC. It codes for CASRRGTSGSYEQYF.

This chain uses TRBV19 with TRBJ2-3, with TRBD2 matching 13 bases. Looked up from germline, CDR1 is LNHDA and CDR2 is SQIVND (reference sequence). V lost 5 bases to trimming and J lost 5 bases; unmatched junction nucleotides: 7. The CDR3 spans 16 residues. The CDR3 loop is CASSQTSGRLQDTQYF. CDR3 DNA sequence: TGTGCCAGTAGTCAGACTAGCGGGAGGTTACAAGATACGCAGTATTTT.

The chain links TRBV5-4 to TRBJ1-2, with 8 bases fitting TRBD1. V dropped 1 base and J dropped 4; count of bases not matched to a gene: 3. The germline CDR1 and CDR2 sequences are SGHNT and YYREEE (reference sequence). This CDR3 region has 14 residues. DNA for the CDR3: TGTGCCAGCAGCTTGAATACAGGGGGCTATGGCTACACCTTC. It specifies CASSLNTGGYGYTF.